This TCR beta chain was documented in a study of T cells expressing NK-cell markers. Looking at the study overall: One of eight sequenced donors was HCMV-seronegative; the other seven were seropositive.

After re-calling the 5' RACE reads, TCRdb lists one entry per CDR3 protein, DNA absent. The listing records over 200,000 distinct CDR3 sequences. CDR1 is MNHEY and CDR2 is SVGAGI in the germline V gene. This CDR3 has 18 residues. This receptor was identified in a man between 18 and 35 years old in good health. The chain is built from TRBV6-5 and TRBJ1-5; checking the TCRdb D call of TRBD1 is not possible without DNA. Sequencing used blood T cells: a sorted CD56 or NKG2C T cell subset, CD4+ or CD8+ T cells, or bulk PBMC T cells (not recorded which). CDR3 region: CASSYSRRDSYSNQPQHF.